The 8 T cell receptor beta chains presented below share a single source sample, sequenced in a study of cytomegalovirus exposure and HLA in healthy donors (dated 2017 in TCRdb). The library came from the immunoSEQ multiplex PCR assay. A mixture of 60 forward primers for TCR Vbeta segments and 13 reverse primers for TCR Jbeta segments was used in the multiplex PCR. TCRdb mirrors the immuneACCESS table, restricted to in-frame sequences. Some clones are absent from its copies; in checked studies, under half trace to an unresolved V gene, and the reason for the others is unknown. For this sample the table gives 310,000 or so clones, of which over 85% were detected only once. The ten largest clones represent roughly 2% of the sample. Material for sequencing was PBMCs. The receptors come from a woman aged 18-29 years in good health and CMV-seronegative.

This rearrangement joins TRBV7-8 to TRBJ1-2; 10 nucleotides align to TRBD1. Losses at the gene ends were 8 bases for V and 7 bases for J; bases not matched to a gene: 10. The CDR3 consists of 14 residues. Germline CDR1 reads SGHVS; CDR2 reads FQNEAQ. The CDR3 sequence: CASAMDRTGGGYTF. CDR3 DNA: TGTGCCAGCGCAATGGACAGGACAGGGGGTGGCTACACCTTC.

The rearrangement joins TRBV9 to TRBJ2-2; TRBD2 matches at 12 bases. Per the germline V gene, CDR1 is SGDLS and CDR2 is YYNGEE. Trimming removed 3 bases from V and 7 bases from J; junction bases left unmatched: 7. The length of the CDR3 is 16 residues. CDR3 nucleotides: TGTGCCAGCAGCGCCGCTAGCGGGGGGGCAGGCGGGGAGCTGTTTTTT. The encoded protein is CASSAASGGAGGELFF.

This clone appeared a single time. The chain's CDR3 is CASTIGQGHNSPLHF. CDR3 sequence (DNA): TGTGCCAGCACCATCGGACAGGGCCATAATTCACCCCTCCACTTT. This chain uses TRBV6-1 with TRBJ1-6, with TRBD1 matching 8 bases. V gave up 7 bases and J gave up 5 bases; unmatched junction bases: 7. Germline-derived CDR1 and CDR2 are MNHNS and SASEGT. This CDR3 contains 15 residues.

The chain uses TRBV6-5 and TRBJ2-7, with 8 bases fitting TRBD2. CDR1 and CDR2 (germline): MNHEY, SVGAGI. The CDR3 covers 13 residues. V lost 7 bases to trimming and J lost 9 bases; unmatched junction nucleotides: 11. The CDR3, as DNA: TGTGCCAGCACCGCGGAGAGTAGCGGGGCGCAGTACTTC. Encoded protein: CASTAESSGAQYF.

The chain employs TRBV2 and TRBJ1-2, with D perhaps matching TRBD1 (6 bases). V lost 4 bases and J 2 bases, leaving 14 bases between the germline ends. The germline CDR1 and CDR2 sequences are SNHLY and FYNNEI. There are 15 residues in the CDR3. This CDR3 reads CASSVAPGQNYGYTF. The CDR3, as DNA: TGTGCCAGCAGTGTAGCCCCCGGACAGAACTATGGCTACACCTTC.

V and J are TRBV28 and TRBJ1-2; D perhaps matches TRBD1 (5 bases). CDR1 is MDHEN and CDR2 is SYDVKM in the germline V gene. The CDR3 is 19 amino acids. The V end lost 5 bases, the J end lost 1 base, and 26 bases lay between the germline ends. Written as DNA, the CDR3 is TGTGCCAGCAGTCTCCCTCACGGGGGGTCCTCTTACCATAACTATGGCTACACCTTC. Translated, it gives CASSLPHGGSSYHNYGYTF.

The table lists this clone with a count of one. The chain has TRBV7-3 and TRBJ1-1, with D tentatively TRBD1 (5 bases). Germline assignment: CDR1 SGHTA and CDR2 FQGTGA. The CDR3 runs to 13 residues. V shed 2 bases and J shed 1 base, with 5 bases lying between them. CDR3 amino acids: CASSLDRNTEAFF. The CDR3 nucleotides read TGTGCCAGCAGCTTAGACAGGAACACTGAAGCTTTCTTT.

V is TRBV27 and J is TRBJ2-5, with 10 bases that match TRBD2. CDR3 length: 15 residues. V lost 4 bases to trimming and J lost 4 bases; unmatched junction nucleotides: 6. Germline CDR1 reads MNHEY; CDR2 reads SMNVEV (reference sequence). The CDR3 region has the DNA TGTGCCAGCAGTTGGCTAGCGGGGGAAAGAGAGACCCAGTACTTC. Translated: CASSWLAGERETQYF.